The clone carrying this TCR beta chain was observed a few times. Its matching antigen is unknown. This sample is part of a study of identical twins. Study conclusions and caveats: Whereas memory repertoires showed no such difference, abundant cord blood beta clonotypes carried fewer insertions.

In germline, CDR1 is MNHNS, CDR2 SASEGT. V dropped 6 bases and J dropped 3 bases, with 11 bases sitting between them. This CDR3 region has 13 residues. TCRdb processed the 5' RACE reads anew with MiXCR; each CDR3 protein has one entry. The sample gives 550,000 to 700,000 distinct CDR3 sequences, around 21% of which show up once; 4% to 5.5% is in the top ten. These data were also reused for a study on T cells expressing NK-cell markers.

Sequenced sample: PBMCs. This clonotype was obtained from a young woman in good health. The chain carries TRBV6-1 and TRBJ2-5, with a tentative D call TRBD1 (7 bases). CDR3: CASRTGEEETQYF. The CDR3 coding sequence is TGTGCCAGCAGAACAGGGGAGGAAGAGACCCAGTACTTC.